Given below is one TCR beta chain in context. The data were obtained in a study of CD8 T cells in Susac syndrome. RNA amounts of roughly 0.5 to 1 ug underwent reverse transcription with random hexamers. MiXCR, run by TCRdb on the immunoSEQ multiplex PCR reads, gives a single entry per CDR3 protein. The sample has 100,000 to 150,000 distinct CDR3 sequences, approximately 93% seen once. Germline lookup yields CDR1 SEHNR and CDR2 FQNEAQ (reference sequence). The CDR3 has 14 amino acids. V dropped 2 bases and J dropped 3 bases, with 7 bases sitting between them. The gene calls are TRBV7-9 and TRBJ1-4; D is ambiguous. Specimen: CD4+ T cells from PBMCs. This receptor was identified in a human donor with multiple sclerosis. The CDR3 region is CASSLHQANEKLFF. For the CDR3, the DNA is TGTGCCAGCAGCTTACACCAGGCTAATGAAAAACTGTTTTTT.